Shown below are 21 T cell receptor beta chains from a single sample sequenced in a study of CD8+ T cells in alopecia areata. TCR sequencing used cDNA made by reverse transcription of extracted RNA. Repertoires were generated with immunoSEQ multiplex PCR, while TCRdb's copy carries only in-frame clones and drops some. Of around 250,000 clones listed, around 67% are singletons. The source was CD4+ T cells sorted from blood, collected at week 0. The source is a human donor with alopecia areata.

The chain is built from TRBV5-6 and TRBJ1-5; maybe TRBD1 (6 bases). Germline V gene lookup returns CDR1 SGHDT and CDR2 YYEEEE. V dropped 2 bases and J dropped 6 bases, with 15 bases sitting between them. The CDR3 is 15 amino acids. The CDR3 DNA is TGTGCCAGCAGCTTTATGGGGGGCTCGGGTCAGCCCCAGCATTTT. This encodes CASSFMGGSGQPQHF. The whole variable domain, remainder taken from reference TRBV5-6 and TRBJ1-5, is DAGVTQSPTHLIKTRGQQVTLRCSPKSGHDTVSWYQQALGQGPQFIFQYYEEEERQRGNFPDRFSGHQFPNYSSELNVNALLLGDSALYLCASSFMGGSGQPQHFGDGTRLSIL.

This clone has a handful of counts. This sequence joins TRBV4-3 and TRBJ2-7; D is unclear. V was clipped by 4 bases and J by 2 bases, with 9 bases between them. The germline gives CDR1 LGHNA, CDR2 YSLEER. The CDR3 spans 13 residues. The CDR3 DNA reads TGCGCCAGCAGCCGGACCTTAACCTACGAGCAGTACTTC. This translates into CASSRTLTYEQYF.

CDR3 residues: CASSFFGDRSVAKNIQYF. The DNA of the CDR3 is TGTGCCAGCAGCTTTTTTGGGGACAGGTCTGTAGCCAAAAACATTCAGTACTTC. The chain uses TRBV5-6 and TRBJ2-4, with 8 bases matching TRBD1. Trimming removed 2 bases from V and 0 bases from J; junction bases left unmatched: 10. Germline-derived CDR1 and CDR2 are SGHDT and YYEEEE. This CDR3 spans 18 amino acids.

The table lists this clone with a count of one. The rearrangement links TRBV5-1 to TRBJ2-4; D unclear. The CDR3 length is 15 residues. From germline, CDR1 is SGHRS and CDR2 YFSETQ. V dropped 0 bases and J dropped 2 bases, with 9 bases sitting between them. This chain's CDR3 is CASSLVASPKNIQYF. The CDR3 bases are TGCGCCAGCAGCTTGGTGGCCAGCCCCAAAAACATTCAGTACTTC.

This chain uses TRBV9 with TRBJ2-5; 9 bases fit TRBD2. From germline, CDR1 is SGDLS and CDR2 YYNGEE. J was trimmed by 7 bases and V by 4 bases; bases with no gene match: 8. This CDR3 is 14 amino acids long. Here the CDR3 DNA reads TGTGCCAGCAGCACCCAGCGGGGGGACGGGACCCAGTACTTC. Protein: CASSTQRGDGTQYF.

For the CDR3, the DNA is TGTGCCAGCAGTTACCCCGGGACTAGCGGGGGCGAGCAGTACTTC. As protein: CASSYPGTSGGEQYF. This chain connects TRBV6-5 to TRBJ2-7, with TRBD2 identical over 14 bases. V shed 2 bases, J shed 6 bases, and the junction held 3 bases outside the gene matches. Germline CDR1 and CDR2: MNHEY and SVGAGI. The CDR3 has 15 amino acids.

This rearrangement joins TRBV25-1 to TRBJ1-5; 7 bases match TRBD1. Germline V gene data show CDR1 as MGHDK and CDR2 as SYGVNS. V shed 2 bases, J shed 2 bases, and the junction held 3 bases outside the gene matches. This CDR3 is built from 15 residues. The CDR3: CASSEGGGGNQPQHF. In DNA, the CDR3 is TGTGCCAGCAGTGAAGGAGGGGGCGGCAATCAGCCCCAGCATTTT.

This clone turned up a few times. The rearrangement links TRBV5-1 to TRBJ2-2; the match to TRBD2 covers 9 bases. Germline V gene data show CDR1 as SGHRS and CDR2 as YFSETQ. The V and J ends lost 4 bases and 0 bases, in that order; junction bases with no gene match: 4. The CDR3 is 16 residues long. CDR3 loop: CASSTSSGANTGELFF. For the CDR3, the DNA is TGCGCCAGCAGCACCTCTAGCGGGGCGAACACCGGGGAGCTGTTTTTT.

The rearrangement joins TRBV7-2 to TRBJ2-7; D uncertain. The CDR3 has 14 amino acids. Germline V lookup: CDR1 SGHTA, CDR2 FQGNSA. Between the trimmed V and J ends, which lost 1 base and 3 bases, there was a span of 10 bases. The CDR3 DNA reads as TGTGCCAGCAGCTTAGAGTGGCAGAGCTACGAGCAGTACTTC. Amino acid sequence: CASSLEWQSYEQYF.

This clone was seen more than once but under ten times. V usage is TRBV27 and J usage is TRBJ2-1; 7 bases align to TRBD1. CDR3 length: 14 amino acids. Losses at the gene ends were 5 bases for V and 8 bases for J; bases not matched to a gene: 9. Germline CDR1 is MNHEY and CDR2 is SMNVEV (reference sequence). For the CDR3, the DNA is TGTGCCAGCAGTCTTTATCCACAGGGGTATGAGCAGTTCTTC. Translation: CASSLYPQGYEQFF.

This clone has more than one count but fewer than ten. The CDR3: CASSPGPEGHGYEQYF. Written as DNA, the CDR3 is TGTGCCAGCAGTCCCGGCCCTGAGGGACATGGATACGAGCAGTACTTC. V gene TRBV27 combines with J gene TRBJ2-7; possibly TRBD1 for D (6 bases). The germline V gene encodes CDR1 MNHEY and CDR2 SMNVEV (reference sequence). V was shortened by 5 bases and J by 4 bases, with 21 bases between the two germline ends. The CDR3 is made up of 16 amino acids.

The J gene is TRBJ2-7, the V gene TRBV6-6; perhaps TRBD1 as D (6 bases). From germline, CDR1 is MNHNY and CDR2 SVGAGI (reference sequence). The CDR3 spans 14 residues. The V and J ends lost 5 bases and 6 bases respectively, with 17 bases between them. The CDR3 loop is CASSNHDRFVEQYF. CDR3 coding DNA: TGTGCCAGCAGTAACCACGACAGGTTCGTCGAGCAGTACTTC.

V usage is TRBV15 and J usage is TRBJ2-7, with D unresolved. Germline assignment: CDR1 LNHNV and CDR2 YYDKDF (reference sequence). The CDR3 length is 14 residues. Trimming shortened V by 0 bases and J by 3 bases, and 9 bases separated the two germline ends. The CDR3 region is CATSREDGLYEQYF. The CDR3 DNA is TGTGCCACCAGCAGAGAAGACGGCCTCTACGAGCAGTACTTC.

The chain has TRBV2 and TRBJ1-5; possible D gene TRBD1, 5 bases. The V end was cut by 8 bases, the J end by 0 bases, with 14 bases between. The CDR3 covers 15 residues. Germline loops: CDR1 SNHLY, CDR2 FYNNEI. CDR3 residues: CASGVGGASNQPQHF. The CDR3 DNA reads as TGTGCCAGCGGCGTGGGAGGGGCTAGCAATCAGCCCCAGCATTTT.

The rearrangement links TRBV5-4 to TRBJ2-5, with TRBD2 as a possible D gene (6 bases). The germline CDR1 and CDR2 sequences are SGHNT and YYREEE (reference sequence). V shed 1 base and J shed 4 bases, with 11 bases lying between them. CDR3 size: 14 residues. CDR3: CASSLKVSGETQYF. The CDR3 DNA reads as TGTGCCAGCAGCTTGAAGGTTAGCGGAGAGACCCAGTACTTC.

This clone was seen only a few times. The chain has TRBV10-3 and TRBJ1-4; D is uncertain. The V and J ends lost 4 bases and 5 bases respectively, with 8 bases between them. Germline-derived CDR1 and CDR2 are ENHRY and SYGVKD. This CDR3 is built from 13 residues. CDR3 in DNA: TGTGCCATCAGTGCCGGGCCCAATGAAAAACTGTTTTTT. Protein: CAISAGPNEKLFF.

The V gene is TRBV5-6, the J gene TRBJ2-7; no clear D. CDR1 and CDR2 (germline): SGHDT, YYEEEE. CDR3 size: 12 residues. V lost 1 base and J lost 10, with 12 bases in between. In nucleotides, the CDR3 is TGTGCCAGCAGCTTGTGGAAGAGCGACCAGTACTTC. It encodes CASSLWKSDQYF.

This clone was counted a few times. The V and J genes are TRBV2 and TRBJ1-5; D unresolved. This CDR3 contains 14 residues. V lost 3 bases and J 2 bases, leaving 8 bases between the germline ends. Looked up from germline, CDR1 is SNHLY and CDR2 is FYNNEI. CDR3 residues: CASSERVGNQPQHF. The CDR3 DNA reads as TGTGCCAGCAGTGAGAGGGTGGGCAATCAGCCCCAGCATTTT. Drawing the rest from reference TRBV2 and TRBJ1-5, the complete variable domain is EPEVTQTPSHQVTQMGQEVILRCVPISNHLYFYWYRQILGQKVEFLVSFYNNEISEKSEIFDDQFSVERPDGSNFTLKIRSTKLEDSAMYFCASSERVGNQPQHFGDGTRLSIL.

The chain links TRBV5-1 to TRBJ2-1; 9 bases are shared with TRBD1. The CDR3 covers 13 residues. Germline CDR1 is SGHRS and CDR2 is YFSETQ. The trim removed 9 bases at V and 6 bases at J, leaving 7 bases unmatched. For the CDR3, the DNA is TGCGCCACACAATTACAGGGGGCCAATGAGCAGTTCTTC. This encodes CATQLQGANEQFF.

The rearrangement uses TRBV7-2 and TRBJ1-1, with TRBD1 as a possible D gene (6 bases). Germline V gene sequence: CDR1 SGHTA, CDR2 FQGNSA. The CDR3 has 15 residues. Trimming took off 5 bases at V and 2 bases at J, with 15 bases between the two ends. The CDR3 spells CASSHKGHRNTEAFF. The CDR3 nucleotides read TGTGCCAGCAGCCACAAGGGACACCGAAACACTGAAGCTTTCTTT.

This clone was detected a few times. The CDR3 loop reads CASRRDFPQDEQYF. In nucleotides, the CDR3 is TGCGCCAGCAGACGGGACTTTCCTCAGGACGAGCAGTACTTC. This sequence joins TRBV5-1 and TRBJ2-7; the D gene is possibly TRBD2 (6 bases). CDR1 SGHRS and CDR2 YFSETQ come from the germline V gene. V was trimmed by 5 bases and J by 5 bases, leaving 17 bases between them. The CDR3 covers 14 residues.